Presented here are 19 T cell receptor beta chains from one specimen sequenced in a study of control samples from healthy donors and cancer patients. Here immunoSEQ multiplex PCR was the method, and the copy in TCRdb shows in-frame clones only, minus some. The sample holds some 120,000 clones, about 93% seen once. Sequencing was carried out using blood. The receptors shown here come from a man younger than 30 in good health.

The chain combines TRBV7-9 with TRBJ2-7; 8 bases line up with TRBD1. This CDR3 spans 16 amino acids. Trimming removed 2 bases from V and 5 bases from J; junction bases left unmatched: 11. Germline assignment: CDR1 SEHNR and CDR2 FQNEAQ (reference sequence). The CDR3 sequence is CASSLPVGQGAHEQYF. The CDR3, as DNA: TGTGCCAGCAGCTTACCAGTCGGGCAGGGGGCCCACGAGCAGTACTTC.

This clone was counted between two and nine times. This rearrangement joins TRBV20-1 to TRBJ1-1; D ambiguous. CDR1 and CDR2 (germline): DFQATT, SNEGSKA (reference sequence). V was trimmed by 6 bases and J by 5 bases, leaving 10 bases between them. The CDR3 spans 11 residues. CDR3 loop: CSAWERTEAFF. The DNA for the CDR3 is TGCAGTGCATGGGAGAGGACTGAAGCTTTCTTT.

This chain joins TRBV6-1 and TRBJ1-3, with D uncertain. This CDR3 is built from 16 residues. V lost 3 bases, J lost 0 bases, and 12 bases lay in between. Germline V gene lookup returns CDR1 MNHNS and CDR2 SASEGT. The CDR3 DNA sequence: TGTGCCAGCAGTGATGGGCGGGGATTCTCTGGAAACACCATATATTTT. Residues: CASSDGRGFSGNTIYF.

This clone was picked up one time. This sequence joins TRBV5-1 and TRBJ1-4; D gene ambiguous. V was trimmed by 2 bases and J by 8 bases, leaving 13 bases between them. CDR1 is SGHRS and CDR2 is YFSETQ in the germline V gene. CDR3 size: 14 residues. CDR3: CASSFGVVKEKLFF. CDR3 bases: TGCGCCAGCAGCTTTGGGGTCGTTAAGGAAAAACTGTTTTTT.

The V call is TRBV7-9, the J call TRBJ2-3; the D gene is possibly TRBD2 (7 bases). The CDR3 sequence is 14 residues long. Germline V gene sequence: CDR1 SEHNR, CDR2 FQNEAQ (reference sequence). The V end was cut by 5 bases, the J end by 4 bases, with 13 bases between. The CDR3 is CASSTGGPPDTQYF. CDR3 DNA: TGTGCCAGCAGCACCGGGGGGCCCCCAGATACGCAGTATTTT. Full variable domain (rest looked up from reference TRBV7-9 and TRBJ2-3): DTGVSQNPRHKITKRGQNVTFRCDPISEHNRLYWYRQTLGQGPEFLTYFQNEAQLEKSRLLSDRFSAERPKGSFSTLEIQRTEQGDSAMYLCASSTGGPPDTQYFGPGTRLTVL.

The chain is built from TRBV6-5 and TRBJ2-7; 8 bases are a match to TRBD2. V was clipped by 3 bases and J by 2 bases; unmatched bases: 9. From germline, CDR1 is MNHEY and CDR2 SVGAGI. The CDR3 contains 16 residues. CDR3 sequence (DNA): TGTGCCAGCAGTTATAAAGCGGGAGCAGGGGCCTACGAGCAGTACGTC. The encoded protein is CASSYKAGAGAYEQYV.

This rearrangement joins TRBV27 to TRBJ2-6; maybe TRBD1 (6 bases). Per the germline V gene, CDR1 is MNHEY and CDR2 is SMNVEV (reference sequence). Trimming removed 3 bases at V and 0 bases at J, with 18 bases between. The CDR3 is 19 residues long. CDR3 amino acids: CASSFAGTQTRSGANVLTF. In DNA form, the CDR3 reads TGTGCCAGCAGTTTTGCCGGGACACAAACTCGCTCTGGGGCCAACGTCCTGACTTTC.

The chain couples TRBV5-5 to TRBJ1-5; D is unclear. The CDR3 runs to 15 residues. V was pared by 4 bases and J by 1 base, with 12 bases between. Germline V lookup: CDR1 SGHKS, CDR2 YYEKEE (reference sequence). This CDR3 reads CASSDQVGSNQPQHF. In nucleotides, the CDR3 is TGTGCCAGCAGCGACCAGGTAGGGAGCAATCAGCCCCAGCATTTT.

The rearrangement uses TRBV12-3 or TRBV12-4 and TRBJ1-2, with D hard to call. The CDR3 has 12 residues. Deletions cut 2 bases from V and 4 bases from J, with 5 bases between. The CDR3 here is CASSLQSYGYTF. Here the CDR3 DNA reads TGTGCCAGCAGTTTACAGAGCTATGGCTACACCTTC.

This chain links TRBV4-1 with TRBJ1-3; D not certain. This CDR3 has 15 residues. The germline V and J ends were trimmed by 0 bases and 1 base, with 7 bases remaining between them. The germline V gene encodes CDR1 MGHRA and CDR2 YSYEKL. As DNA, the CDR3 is TGCGCCAGCAGCCAAGATTCGCGGTCTGGAAACACCATATATTTT. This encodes CASSQDSRSGNTIYF.

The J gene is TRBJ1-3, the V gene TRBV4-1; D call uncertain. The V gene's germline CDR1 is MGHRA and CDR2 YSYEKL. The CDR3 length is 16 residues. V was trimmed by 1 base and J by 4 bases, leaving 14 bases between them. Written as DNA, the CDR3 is TGCGCCAGCAGCCAAGGACAAGGTCCATCAGGAAACACCATATATTTT. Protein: CASSQGQGPSGNTIYF.

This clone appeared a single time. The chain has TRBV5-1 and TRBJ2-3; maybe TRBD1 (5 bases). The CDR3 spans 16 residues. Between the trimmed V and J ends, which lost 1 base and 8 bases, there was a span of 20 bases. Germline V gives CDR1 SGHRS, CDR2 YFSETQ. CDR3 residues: CASSLYPETSQGTQYF. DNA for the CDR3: TGCGCCAGCAGCTTGTATCCGGAGACAAGCCAGGGTACGCAGTATTTT.

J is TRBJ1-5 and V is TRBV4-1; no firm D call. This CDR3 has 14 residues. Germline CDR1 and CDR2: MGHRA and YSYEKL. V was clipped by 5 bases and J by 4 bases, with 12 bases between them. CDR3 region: CASSYPGRNQPQHF. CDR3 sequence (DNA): TGCGCCAGCAGCTACCCAGGTAGAAATCAGCCCCAGCATTTT.

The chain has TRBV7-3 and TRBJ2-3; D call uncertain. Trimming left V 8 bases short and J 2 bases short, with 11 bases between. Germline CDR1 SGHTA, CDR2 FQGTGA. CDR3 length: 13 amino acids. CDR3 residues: CASSRDATDTQYF. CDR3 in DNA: TGTGCCAGCTCTAGAGACGCCACAGATACGCAGTATTTT.

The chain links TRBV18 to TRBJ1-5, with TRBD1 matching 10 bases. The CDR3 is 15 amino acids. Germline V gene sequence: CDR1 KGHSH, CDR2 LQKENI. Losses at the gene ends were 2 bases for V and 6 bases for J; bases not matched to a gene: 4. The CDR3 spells CASSPTGQGSQPQHF. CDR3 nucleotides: TGTGCCAGCTCACCAACGGGACAGGGGAGTCAGCCCCAGCATTTT.

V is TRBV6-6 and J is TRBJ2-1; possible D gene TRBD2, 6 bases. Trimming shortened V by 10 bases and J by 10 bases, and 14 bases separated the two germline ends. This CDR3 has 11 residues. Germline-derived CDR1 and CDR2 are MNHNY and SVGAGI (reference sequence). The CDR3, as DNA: TGTGCCACCCAATTTCGGGGGGAGCAGTTCTTC. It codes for CATQFRGEQFF.

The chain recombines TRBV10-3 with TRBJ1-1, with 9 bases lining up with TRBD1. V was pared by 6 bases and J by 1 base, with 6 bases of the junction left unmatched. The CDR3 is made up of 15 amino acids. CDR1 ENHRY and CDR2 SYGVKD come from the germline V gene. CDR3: CAIRETGGPNTEAFF. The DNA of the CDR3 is TGTGCCATCAGAGAGACAGGGGGGCCGAACACTGAAGCTTTCTTT.

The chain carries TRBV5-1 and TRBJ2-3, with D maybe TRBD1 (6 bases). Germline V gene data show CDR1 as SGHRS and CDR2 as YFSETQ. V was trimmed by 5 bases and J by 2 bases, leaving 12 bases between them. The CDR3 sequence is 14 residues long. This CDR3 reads CASSRDIYTDTQYF. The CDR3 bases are TGCGCCAGCAGTCGGGACATTTACACAGATACGCAGTATTTT.

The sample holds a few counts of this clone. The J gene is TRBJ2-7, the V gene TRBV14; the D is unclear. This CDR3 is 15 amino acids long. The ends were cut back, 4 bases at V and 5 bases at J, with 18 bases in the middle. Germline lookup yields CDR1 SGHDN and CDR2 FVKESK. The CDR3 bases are TGTGCCAGCAGCCCCGGCCTGGGGTTTATCGACGAGCAGTACTTC. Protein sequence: CASSPGLGFIDEQYF. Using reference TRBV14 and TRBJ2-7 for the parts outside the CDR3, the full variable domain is EAGVTQFPSHSVIEKGQTVTLRCDPISGHDNLYWYRRVMGKEIKFLLHFVKESKQDESGMPNNRFLAERTGGTYSTLKVQPAELEDSGVYFCASSPGLGFIDEQYFGPGTRLTVT.